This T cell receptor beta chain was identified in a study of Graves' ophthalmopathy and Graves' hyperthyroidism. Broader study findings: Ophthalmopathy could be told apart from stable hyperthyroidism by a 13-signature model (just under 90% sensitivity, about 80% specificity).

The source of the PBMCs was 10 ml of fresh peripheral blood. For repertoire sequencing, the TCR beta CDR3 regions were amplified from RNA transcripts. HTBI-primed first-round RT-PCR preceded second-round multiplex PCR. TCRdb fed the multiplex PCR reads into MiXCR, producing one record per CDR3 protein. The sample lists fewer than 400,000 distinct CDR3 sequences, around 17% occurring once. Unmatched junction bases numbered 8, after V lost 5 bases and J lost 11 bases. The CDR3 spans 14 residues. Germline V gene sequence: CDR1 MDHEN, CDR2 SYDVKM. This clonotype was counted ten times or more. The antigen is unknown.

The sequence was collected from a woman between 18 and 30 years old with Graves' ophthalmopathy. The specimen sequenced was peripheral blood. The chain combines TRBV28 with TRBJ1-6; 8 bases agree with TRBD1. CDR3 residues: CASSRPDRETPLHF. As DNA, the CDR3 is TGTGCCAGCAGTCGCCCGGACAGGGAGACACCCCTCCACTTT.